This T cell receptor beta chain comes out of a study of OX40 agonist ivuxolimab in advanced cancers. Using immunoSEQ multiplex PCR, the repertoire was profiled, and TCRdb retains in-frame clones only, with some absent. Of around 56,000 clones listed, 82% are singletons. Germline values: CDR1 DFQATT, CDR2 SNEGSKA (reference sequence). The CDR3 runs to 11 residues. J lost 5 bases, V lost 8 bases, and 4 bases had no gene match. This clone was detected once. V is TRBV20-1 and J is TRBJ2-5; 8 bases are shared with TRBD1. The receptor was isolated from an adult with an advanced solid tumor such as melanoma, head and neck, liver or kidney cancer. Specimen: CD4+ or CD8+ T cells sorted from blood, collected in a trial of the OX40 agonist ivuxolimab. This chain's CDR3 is CSSWTGETQYF. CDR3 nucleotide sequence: TGCAGTTCCTGGACAGGGGAGACCCAGTACTTC.